Below are 14 T cell receptor beta chains sequenced from a single sample in a study of shared clonotypes between healthy human individuals. Terminally differentiated effector memory CD45RA+ cells were excluded by CCR7 positive selection of CD45RO-negative cells. Clones were sequenced by immunoSEQ multiplex PCR, and TCRdb holds only the in-frame ones, with some missing. The table shows 550,000 to 650,000 clones, with 96% occurring only once. The sequenced sample consisted of naive CD8+ T cells sorted from blood. All receptors derive from a woman aged 25 to 39 in good health.

The chain joins TRBV9 to TRBJ2-1; possible D gene TRBD2, 6 bases. This CDR3 comprises 19 residues. In germline, CDR1 is SGDLS, CDR2 YYNGEE. V lost 4 bases and J lost 7, with 30 bases in between. CDR3 sequence (DNA): TGTGCCAGCAGCTCACCTTCGACATCTGTCCGCGGGGTGGCGAATGAGCAGTTCTTC. It specifies CASSSPSTSVRGVANEQFF.

The chain combines TRBV5-1 with TRBJ2-7, with unresolved D. Between the trimmed V and J ends, which lost 0 bases and 3 bases, there was a span of 13 bases. CDR1 is SGHRS and CDR2 is YFSETQ in the germline V gene. The CDR3 contains 15 residues. The CDR3 DNA sequence: TGCGCCAGCAGCTTGGGACCAACCGGCAACTACGAGCAGTACTTC. Translated: CASSLGPTGNYEQYF.

This clone was counted a single time. The rearrangement uses TRBV7-2 and TRBJ2-1, with 9 bases aligning to TRBD2. CDR3 size: 13 residues. The germline V gene encodes CDR1 SGHTA and CDR2 FQGNSA. The V and J ends lost 4 bases and 6 bases, in that order; junction bases with no gene match: 1. The CDR3 nucleotides read TGTGCCAGCAGCTGGGGACTAGCCAATGAGCAGTTCTTC. Translating it yields CASSWGLANEQFF.

The V and J genes are TRBV28 and TRBJ1-2; 8 bases fit TRBD1. This CDR3 comprises 13 residues. Unmatched junction bases numbered 2, after V lost 6 bases and J lost 2 bases. Germline V gene data show CDR1 as MDHEN and CDR2 as SYDVKM. CDR3 DNA sequence: TGTGCCAGCAGAAGGACAGGGAACTATGGCTACACCTTC. Translating it yields CASRRTGNYGYTF.

The rearrangement uses TRBV9 and TRBJ2-1, with 10 bases identical to TRBD2. CDR1 is SGDLS and CDR2 is YYNGEE in the germline V gene. The CDR3 runs 14 residues. Trimming at V came to 3 bases and at J to 6 bases, leaving 3 bases not matched to a gene. The CDR3 DNA sequence: TGTGCCAGCAGCGGCAGCGGGAGGGTCAATGAGCAGTTCTTC. Amino acid sequence: CASSGSGRVNEQFF.

This clone was seen a single time. The chain carries TRBV2 and TRBJ2-2; unclear D gene. The germline V gene encodes CDR1 SNHLY and CDR2 FYNNEI. There are 15 residues in the CDR3. Trimming took 2 bases from V and 5 from J, leaving 12 bases between them. This chain's CDR3 is CASSERAVGTGELFF. The CDR3 coding sequence is TGTGCCAGCAGTGAAAGGGCCGTCGGGACCGGGGAGCTGTTTTTT.

This clone was found once. The chain has TRBV4-1 and TRBJ2-7, with D perhaps matching TRBD2 (6 bases). This CDR3 region has 17 residues. Per the germline V gene, CDR1 is MGHRA and CDR2 is YSYEKL. V dropped 3 bases and J dropped 0 bases, with 18 bases sitting between them. CDR3 coding DNA: TGCGCCAGCAGCCACCAAGAAGGGGACTCGAGCTCCTACGAGCAGTACTTC. This codes for CASSHQEGDSSSYEQYF.

This clone was seen a handful of times. The V gene is TRBV6-1, the J gene TRBJ2-1, with 12 nucleotides matching TRBD2. CDR3 length equals 16 residues. V was clipped by 4 bases and J by 7 bases; unmatched bases: 8. Germline V lookup: CDR1 MNHNS, CDR2 SASEGT. The DNA for the CDR3 is TGTGCCAGCAGTGGGCGACTAGCGGGAGTTATAAATGAGCAGTTCTTC. Protein: CASSGRLAGVINEQFF.

This clone was recorded only once. The V call is TRBV19, the J call TRBJ2-7, with D maybe TRBD1 (6 bases). Germline V gene sequence: CDR1 LNHDA, CDR2 SQIVND (reference sequence). V shed 8 bases and J shed 2 bases, with 19 bases lying between them. This CDR3 is built from 15 residues. The CDR3 DNA reads as TGTGCCAGTGCCCCAAGTGTCGGGACAACCTACGAGCAGTACTTC. Translating gives CASAPSVGTTYEQYF.

This rearrangement joins TRBV28 to TRBJ1-5; the D gene is possibly TRBD1 (6 bases). V lost 7 bases to trimming and J lost 3 bases, with 16 bases between them. CDR3 length equals 15 residues. CDR1 and CDR2 from the germline V gene are MDHEN and SYDVKM. The CDR3 loop reads CASTRGFGSNQPQHF. CDR3 nucleotides: TGTGCCAGCACGAGGGGGTTCGGTTCCAATCAGCCCCAGCATTTT.

This chain uses TRBV5-1 with TRBJ2-7; D is possibly TRBD2 (5 bases). In germline, CDR1 is SGHRS, CDR2 YFSETQ. The CDR3 runs 13 residues. V was shortened by 4 bases and J by 0 bases, with 8 bases between the two germline ends. CDR3 nucleotide sequence: TGCGCCAGCAGCCCCCGGGGCTCCTACGAGCAGTACTTC. Its protein product is CASSPRGSYEQYF. Full variable domain (remainder filled in from reference TRBV5-1 and TRBJ2-7): KAGVTQTPRYLIKTRGQQVTLSCSPISGHRSVSWYQQTPGQGLQFLFEYFSETQRNKGNFPGRFSGRQFSNSRSEMNVSTLELGDSALYLCASSPRGSYEQYFGPGTRLTVT.

Here the CDR3 DNA reads TGTGCCAGCAGCTTTTTTTTAGCGGGTTTAGCAGATACGCAGTATTTT. Amino acids: CASSFFLAGLADTQYF. The J gene is TRBJ2-3, the V gene TRBV7-9; 7 positions agree with TRBD2. The CDR3 loop spans 16 amino acids. The V segment lost 3 bases and the J segment 4 bases; nucleotides outside the gene matches: 10. The germline V gene has CDR1 SEHNR and CDR2 FQNEAQ (reference sequence).

The genes are TRBV28 and TRBJ2-5; TRBD2 might be the D (5 bases). This CDR3 has 16 residues. Germline CDR1 MDHEN, CDR2 SYDVKM. V was trimmed by 4 bases and J by 2 bases, leaving 17 bases between them. The CDR3, as DNA: TGTGCCAGCAGTTCCGGGGATCTTGGCAGGCAAGAGACCCAGTACTTC. Its protein is CASSSGDLGRQETQYF.

This rearrangement joins TRBV7-6 to TRBJ2-2; 10 nucleotides align to TRBD2. J lost 5 bases, V lost 1 base, and 4 bases had no gene match. Germline loops: CDR1 SGHVS, CDR2 FNYEAQ. This CDR3 is 16 amino acids long. CDR3 DNA: TGTGCCAGCAGCTTAGAAGCGGGAGGGTTGACCGGGGAGCTGTTTTTT. It translates to CASSLEAGGLTGELFF.